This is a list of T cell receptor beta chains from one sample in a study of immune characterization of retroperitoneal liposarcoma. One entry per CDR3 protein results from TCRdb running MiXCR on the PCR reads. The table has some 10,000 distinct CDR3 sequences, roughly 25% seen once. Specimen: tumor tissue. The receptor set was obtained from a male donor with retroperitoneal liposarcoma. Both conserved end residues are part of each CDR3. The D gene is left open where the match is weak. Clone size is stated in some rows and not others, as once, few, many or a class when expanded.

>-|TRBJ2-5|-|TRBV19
CASSGYYEQYF
TGTGCCAGTAGTGGCTACTATGAGCAGTACTTC
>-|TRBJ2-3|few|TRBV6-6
CASSYGGADTQYF
TGTGCCAGCAGTTACGGGGGAGCAGATACGCAGTATTTT
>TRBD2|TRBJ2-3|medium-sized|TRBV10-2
CASRTSGSQADTQYF
TGCGCCAGCAGGACTAGCGGGAGTCAAGCAGATACGCAGTATTTT
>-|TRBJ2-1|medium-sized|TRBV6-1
CASSDRGSSYEQFF
TGTGCCAGCAGCGACCGGGGAAGCTCCTACGAGCAGTTCTTC
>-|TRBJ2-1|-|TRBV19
CASTNIVGGNEQFF
TGTGCCAGTACTAACATCGTAGGGGGTAATGAGCAGTTCTTC
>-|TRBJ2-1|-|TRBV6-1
CASTVLKNSYNEQFF
TGTGCCAGCACCGTCTTAAAAAACTCCTACAATGAGCAGTTCTTC
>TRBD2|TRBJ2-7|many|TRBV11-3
CASSLGGLPSYNEQYF
TGTGCCAGCAGCTTAGGGGGACTACCTTCATACAATGAGCAGTACTTC
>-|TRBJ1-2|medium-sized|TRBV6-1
CASNPLYGYTF
TGTGCCAGCAACCCCCTCTATGGCTACACCTTC
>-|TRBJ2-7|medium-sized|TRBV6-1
CASSLVGNEQYF
TGTGCCAGCAGTCTCGTGGGCAATGAGCAGTACTTC
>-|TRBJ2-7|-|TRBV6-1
CASSVSGLNEQYF
TGTGCCAGCAGTGTTTCAGGTCTTAATGAGCAGTACTTC
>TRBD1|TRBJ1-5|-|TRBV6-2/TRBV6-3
CASSQGGGNQPQHF
TGTGCCTCCTCTCAGGGGGGGGGCAATCAGCCCCAGCATTTT
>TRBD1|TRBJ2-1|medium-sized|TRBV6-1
CASSLGTVYNEQFF
TGTGCCAGCAGTTTAGGGACAGTCTACAATGAGCAGTTCTTC
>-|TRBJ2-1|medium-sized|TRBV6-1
CASADTPYEQFF
TGTGCCAGCGCCGACACTCCCTACGAGCAGTTCTTC
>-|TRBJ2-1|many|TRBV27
CASGVQEQFF
TGTGCCAGCGGCGTACAGGAGCAGTTCTTC
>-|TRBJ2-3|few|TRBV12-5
CASGPKLRTTTDTQYF
TGTGCTAGTGGCCCCAAGCTACGTACGACCACAGATACGCAGTATTTT
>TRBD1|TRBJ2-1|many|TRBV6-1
CASSGPGQGYYEQFF
TGTGCCAGCAGTGGACCGGGACAGGGATACTACGAGCAGTTCTTC
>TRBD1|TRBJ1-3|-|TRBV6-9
CASSYGTGVGNTIYF
TGTGCCAGCAGTTACGGGACAGGAGTTGGAAACACCATATATTTT
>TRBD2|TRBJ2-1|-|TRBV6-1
CASRRGLADYEQFF
TGTGCCAGCAGGAGGGGACTAGCGGATTACGAGCAGTTCTTC
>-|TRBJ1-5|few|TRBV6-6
CASSYSVHQNQPQHF
TGTGCCAGCAGTTACTCGGTCCATCAGAATCAGCCCCAGCATTTT
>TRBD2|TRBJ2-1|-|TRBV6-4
CASSPSRASGRNGEQFF
TGTGCCAGCAGTCCCAGCCGGGCTAGCGGGAGGAACGGCGAGCAGTTCTTC
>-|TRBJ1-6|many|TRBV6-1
CASSERGRNSPLHF
TGTGCCAGCAGTGAACGGGGGCGGAATTCACCCCTCCACTTT
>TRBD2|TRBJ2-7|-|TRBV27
CASSLSGLAREVDNEQYF
TGTGCCAGCAGTTTATCCGGACTAGCGAGAGAGGTGGACAATGAGCAGTACTTC
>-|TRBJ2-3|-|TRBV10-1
CASSRGKADTQYF
TGCGCCAGCAGTCGGGGCAAAGCAGATACGCAGTATTTT
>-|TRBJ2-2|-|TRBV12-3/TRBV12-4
CASSLAQGGELFF
TGTGCCAGCAGTTTAGCGCAAGGAGGGGAGCTGTTTTTT
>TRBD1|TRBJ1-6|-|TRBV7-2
CASSVGQLTSSYNSPLHF
TGTGCCAGCAGCGTGGGACAGTTGACGAGCTCCTATAATTCACCCCTCCACTTT
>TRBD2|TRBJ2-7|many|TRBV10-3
CAIRVAGEAQRHEQYF
TGTGCCATCAGAGTAGCGGGAGAGGCCCAGCGCCACGAGCAGTACTTC
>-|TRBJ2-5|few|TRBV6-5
CASSYLRAVETQYF
TGTGCCAGCAGTTACCTCCGGGCCGTCGAGACCCAGTACTTC
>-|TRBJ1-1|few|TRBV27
CASSLAGRNTEAFF
TGTGCCAGCAGTTTGGCAGGGCGGAACACTGAAGCTTTCTTT
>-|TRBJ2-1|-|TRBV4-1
CASSQDPLMSYEQFF
TGCGCCAGCAGCCAAGACCCCCTGATGTCCTACGAGCAGTTCTTC